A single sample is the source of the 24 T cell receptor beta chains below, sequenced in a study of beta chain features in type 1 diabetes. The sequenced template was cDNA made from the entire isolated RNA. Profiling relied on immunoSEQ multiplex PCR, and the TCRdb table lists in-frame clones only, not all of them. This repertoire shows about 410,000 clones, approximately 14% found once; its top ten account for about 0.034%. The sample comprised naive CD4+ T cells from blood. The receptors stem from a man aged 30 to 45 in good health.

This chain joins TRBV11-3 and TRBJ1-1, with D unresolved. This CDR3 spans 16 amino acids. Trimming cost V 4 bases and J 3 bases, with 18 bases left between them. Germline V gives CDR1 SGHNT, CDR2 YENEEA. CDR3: CASSSLEMYGDTEAFF. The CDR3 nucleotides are TGTGCCAGCAGCTCCCTAGAGATGTACGGCGACACTGAAGCTTTCTTT.

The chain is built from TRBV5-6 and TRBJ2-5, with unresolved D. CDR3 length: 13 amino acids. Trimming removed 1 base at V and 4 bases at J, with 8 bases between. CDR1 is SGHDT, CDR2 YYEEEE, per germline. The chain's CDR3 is CASSLMLGETQYF. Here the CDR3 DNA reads TGTGCCAGCAGCTTGATGTTAGGAGAGACCCAGTACTTC.

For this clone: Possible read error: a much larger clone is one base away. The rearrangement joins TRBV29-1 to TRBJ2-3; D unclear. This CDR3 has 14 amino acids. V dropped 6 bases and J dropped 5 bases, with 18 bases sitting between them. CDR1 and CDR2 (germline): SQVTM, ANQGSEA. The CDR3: CSVQFVGLEDTQYF. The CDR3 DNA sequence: TGCAGCGTCCAATTTGTCGGGCTGGAAGATACGCAGTATTTT.

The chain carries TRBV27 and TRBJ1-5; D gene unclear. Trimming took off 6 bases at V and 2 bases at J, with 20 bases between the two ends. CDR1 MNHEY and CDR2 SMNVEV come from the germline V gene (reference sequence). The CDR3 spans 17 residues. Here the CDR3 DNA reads TGTGCCAGCAGATTACCCCTCATCACAGACGGCAATCAGCCCCAGCATTTT. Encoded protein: CASRLPLITDGNQPQHF.

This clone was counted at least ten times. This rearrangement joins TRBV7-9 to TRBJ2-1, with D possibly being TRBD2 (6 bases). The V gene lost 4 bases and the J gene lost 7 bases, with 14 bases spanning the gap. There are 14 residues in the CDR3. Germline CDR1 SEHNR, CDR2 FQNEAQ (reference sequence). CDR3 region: CASSSTLGGNEQFF. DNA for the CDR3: TGTGCCAGCAGCTCTACCCTCGGAGGGAATGAGCAGTTCTTC.

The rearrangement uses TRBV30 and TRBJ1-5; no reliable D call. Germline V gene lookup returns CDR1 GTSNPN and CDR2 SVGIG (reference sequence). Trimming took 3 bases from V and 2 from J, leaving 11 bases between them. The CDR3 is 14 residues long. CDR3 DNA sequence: TGTGCCTGGAGCCTGAGATTGGGCAATCAGCCCCAGCATTTT. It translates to CAWSLRLGNQPQHF.

This CDR3 is CASSRNWGARETQYF. DNA of the CDR3: TGTGCCAGCTCACGAAATTGGGGGGCTCGAGAGACCCAGTACTTC. The chain joins TRBV18 to TRBJ2-5, with D possibly called TRBD1 or TRBD2 (6 bases each). This CDR3 region has 15 residues. Between the trimmed V and J ends, which lost 4 bases and 4 bases, there was a span of 16 bases. CDR1 and CDR2 from the germline V gene are KGHSH and LQKENI.

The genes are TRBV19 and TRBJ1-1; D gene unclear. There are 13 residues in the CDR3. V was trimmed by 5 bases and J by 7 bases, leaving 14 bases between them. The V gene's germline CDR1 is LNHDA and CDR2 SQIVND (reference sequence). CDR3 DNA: TGTGCCAGTAGTCAGTCGGCGCGGAGTGAAGCTTTCTTT. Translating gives CASSQSARSEAFF.

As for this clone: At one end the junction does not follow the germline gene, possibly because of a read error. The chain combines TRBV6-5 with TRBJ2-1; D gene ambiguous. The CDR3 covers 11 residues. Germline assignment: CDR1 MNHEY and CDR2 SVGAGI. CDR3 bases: TGTGCCAGCAGATACTCGGCTGAGCAGTTCTTC. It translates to CASRYSAEQFF.

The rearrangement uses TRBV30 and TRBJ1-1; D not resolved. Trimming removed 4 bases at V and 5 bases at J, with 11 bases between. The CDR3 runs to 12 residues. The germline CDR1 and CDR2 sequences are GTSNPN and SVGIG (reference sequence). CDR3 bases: TGTGCCTGGACCCCGGGAATAACTGAAGCTTTCTTT. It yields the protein CAWTPGITEAFF.

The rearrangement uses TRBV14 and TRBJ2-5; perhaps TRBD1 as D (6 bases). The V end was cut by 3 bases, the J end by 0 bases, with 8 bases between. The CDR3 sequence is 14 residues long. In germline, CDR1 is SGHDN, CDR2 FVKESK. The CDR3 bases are TGTGCCAGCAGCCACTGGACAGACCAAGAGACCCAGTACTTC. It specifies CASSHWTDQETQYF. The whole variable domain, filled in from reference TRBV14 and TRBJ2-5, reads EAGVTQFPSHSVIEKGQTVTLRCDPISGHDNLYWYRRVMGKEIKFLLHFVKESKQDESGMPNNRFLAERTGGTYSTLKVQPAELEDSGVYFCASSHWTDQETQYFGPGTRLLVL.

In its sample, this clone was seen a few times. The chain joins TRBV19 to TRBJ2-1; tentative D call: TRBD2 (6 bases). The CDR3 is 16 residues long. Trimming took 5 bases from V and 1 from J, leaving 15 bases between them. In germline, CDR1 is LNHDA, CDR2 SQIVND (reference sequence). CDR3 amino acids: CASSSPGGPSYNEQFF. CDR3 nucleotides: TGTGCCAGTAGTTCCCCTGGAGGGCCGTCCTACAATGAGCAGTTCTTC.

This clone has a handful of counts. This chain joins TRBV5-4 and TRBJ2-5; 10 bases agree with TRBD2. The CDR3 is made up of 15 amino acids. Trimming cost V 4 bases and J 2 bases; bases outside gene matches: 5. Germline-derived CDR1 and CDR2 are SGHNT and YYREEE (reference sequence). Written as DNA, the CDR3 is TGTGCCAGCAGCCGAGGACTAGCGGAACAAGAGACCCAGTACTTC. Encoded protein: CASSRGLAEQETQYF.

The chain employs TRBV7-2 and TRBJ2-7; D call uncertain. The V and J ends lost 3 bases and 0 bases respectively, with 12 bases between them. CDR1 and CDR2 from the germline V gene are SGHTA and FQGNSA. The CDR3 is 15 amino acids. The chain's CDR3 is CASSLATQISYEQYF. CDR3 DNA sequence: TGTGCCAGCAGCTTGGCGACACAGATCTCCTACGAGCAGTACTTC.

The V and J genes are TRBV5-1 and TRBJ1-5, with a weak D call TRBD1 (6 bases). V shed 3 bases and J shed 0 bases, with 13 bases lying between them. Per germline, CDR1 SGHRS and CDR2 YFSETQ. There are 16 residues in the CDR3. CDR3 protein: CASSWAPGDSNQPQHF. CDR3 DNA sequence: TGCGCCAGCAGCTGGGCGCCAGGGGATAGCAATCAGCCCCAGCATTTT.

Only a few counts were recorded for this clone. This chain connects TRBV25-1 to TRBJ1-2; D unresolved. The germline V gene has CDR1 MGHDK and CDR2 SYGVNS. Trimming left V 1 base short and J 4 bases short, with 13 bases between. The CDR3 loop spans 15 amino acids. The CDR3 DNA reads TGTGCCAGCAGTGAATCAGGACTCCTGGTCTATGGCTACACCTTC. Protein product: CASSESGLLVYGYTF.

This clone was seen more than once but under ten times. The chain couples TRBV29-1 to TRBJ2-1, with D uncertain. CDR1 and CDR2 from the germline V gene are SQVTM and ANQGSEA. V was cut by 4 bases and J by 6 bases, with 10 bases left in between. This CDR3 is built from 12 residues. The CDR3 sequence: CSVGVPGNEQFF. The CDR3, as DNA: TGCAGCGTTGGGGTTCCCGGCAATGAGCAGTTCTTC.

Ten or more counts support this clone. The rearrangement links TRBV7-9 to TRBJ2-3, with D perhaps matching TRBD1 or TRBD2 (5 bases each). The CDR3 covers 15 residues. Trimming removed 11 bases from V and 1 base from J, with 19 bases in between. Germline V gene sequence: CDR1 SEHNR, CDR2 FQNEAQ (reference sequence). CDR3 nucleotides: TGTGCCCAACAGGTAGACGAGGGCGGCACAGATACGCAGTATTTT. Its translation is CAQQVDEGGTDTQYF. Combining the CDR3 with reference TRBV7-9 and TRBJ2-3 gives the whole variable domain DTGVSQNPRHKITKRGQNVTFRCDPISEHNRLYWYRQTLGQGPEFLTYFQNEAQLEKSRLLSDRFSAERPKGSFSTLEIQRTEQGDSAMYLCAQQVDEGGTDTQYFGPGTRLTVL.

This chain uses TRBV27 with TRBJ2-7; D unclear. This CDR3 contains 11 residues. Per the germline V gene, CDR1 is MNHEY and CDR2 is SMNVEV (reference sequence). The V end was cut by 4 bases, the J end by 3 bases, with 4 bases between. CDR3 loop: CASSSRYEQYF. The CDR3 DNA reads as TGTGCCAGCAGTTCCCGCTACGAGCAGTACTTC.

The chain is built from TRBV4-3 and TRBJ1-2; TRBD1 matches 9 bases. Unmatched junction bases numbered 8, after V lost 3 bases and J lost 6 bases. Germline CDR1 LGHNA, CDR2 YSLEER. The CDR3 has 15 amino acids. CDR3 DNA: TGCGCCAGCAGCCAGCCGGGACAGGGCCTCCATGGCTACACCTTC. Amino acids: CASSQPGQGLHGYTF.

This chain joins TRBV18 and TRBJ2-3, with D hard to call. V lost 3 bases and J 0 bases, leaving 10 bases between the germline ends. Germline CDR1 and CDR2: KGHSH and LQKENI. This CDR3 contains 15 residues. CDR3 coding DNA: TGTGCCAGCTCACCCCTTGTTGAAAGCACAGATACGCAGTATTTT. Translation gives CASSPLVESTDTQYF.

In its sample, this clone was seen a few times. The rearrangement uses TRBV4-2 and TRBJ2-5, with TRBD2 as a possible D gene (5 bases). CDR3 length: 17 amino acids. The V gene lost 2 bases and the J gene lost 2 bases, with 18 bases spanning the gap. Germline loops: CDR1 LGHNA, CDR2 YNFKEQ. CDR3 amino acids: CASSQSPLGLPQETQYF. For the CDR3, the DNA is TGTGCCAGCAGCCAAAGCCCGCTTGGACTCCCACAAGAGACCCAGTACTTC.

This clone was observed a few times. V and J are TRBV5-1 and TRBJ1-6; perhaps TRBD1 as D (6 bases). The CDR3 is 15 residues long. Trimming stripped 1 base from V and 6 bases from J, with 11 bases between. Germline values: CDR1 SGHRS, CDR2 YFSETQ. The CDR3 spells CASSLPGQTNSPLHF. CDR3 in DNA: TGCGCCAGCAGCTTGCCTGGACAGACTAATTCACCCCTCCACTTT.

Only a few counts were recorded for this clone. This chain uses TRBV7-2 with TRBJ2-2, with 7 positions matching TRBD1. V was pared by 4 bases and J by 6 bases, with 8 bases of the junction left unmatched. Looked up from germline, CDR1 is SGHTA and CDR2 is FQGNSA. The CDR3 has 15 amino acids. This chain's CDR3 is CASSSVAGGAGELFF. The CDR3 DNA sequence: TGTGCCAGCAGCTCGGTGGCAGGGGGTGCCGGGGAGCTGTTTTTT.